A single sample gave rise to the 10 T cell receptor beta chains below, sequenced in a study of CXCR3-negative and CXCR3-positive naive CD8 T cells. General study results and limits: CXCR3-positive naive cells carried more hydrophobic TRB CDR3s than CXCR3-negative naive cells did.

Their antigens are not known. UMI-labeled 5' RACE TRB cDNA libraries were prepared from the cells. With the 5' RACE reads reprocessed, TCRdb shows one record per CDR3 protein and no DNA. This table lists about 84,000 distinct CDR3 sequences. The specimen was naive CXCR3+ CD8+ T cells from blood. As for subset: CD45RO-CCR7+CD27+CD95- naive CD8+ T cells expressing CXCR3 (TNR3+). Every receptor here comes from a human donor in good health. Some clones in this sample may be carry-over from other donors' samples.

This CDR3 reads CATKSLLQFDTQYF. This chain uses TRBV12-3 or TRBV12-4 with TRBJ2-3. This CDR3 is 14 amino acids long.

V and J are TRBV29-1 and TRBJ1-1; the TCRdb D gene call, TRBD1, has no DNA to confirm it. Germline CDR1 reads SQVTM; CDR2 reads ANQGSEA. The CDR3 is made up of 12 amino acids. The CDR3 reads CSVGQVNTEAFF.

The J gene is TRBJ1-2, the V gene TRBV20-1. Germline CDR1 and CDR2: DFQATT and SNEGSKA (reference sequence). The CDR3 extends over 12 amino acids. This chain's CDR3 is CSAIDRWYGYTF.

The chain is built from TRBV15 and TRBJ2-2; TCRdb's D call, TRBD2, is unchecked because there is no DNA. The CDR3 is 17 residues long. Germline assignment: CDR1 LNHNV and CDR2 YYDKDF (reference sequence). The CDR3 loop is CATSLQSLGSWPGELFF.

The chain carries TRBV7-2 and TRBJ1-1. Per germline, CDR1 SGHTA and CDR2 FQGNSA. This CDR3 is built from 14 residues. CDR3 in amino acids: CASSLTYGWTEAFF.

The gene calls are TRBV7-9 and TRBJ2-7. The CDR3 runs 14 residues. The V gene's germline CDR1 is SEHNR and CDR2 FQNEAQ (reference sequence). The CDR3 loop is CASGPKDIQPEQYF.

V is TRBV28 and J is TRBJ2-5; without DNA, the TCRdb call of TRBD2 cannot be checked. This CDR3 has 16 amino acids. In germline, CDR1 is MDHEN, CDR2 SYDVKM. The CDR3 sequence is CASKRRTSGVYNEQFF.

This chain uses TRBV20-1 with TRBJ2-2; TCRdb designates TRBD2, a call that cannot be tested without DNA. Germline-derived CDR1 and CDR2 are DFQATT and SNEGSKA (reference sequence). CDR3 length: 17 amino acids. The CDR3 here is CSAEGLAGGQNTGELFF.

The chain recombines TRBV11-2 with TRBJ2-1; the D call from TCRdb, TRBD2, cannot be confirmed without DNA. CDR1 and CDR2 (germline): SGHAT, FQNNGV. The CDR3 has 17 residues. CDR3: CASSRGGRGVWRNEQFF.

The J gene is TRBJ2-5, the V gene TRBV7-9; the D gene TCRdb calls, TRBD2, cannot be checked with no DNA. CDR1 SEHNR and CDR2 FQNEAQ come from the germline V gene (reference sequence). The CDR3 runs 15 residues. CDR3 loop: CASTRLEGSGETQYF.